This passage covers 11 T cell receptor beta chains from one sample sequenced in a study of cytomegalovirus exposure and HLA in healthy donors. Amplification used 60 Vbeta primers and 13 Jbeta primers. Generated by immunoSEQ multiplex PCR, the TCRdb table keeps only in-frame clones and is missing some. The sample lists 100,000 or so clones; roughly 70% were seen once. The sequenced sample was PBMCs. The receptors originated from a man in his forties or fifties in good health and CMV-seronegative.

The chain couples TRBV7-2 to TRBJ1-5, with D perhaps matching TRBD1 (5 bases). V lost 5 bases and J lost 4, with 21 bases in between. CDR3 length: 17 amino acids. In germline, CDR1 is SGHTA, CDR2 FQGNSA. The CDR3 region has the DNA TGTGCCAGCAGCCCGCCCCATTGGGGGGTTGGAAATCAGCCCCAGCATTTT. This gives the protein CASSPPHWGVGNQPQHF.

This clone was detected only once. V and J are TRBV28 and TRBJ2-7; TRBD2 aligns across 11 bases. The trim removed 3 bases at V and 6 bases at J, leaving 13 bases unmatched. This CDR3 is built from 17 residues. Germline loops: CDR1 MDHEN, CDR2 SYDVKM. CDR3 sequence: CASSFLGGLAGGREQYF. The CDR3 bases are TGTGCCAGCAGTTTCCTAGGGGGCCTAGCGGGGGGACGCGAGCAGTACTTC.

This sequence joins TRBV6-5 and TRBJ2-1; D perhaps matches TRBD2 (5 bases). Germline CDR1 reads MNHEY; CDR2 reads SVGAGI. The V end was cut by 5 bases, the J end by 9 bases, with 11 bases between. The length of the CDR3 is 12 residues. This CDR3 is CASSLLSGEQFF. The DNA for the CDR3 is TGTGCCAGCAGTCTCCTGAGCGGTGAGCAGTTCTTC.

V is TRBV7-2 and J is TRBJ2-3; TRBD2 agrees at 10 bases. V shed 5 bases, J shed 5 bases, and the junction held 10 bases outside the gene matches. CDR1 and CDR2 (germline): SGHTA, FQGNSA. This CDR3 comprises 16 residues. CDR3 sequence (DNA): TGTGCCAGCAGCCGCCTACTAGCGGGACGAGTAGATACGCAGTATTTT. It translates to CASSRLLAGRVDTQYF.

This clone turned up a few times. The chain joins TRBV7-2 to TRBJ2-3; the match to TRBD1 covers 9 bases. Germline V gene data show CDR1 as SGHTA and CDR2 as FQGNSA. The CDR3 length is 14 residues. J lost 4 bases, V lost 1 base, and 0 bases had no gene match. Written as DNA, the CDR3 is TGTGCCAGCAGCTTAGGGACAGGGGCAGATACGCAGTATTTT. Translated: CASSLGTGADTQYF.

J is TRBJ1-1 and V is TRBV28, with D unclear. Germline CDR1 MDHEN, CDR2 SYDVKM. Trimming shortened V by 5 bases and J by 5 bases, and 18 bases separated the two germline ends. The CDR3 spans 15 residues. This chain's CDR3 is CASSPPEGRVTEAFF. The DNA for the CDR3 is TGTGCCAGCAGTCCCCCGGAAGGGCGGGTTACTGAAGCTTTCTTT.

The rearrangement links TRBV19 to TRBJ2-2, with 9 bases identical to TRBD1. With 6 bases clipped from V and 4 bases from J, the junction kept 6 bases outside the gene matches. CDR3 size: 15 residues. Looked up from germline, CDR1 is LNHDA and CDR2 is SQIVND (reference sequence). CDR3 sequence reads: CASSRTGVSTGELFF. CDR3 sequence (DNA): TGTGCCAGTAGCCGGACAGGGGTTAGCACCGGGGAGCTGTTTTTT.

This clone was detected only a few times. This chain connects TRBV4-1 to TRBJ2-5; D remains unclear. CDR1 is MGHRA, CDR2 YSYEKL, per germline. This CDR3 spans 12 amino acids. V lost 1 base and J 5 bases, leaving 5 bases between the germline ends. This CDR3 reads CASSQVEETQYF. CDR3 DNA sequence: TGCGCCAGCAGCCAAGTCGAGGAGACCCAGTACTTC.

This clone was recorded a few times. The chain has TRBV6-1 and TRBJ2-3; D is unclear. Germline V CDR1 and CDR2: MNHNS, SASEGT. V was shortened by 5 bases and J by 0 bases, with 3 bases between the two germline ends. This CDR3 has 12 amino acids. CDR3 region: CASSPSTDTQYF. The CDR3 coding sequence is TGTGCCAGCAGTCCTAGCACAGATACGCAGTATTTT.

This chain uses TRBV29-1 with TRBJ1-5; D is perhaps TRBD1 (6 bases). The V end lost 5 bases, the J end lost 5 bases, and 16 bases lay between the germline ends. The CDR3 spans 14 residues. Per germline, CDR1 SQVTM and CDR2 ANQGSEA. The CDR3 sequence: CSVTGIGIDQPQHF. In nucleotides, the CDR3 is TGCAGCGTTACAGGGATAGGAATCGATCAGCCCCAGCATTTT.

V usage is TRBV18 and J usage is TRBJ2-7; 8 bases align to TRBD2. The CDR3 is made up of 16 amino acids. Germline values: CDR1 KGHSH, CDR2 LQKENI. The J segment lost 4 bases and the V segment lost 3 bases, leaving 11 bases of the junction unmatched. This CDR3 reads CASSPLGAGGFYEQYF. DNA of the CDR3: TGTGCCAGCTCACCTTTGGGCGCGGGAGGCTTTTACGAGCAGTACTTC.